The entry below gives a single T cell receptor (beta chain) sequence along with its context. Its cognate antigen has yet to be identified. No per-base quality is available; no much larger clone lies one base away. The library was prepared using the immunoSEQ multiplex PCR assay. For the multiplex PCR, a mixture combining 60 forward primers for TCR Vbeta segments and 13 reverse primers for TCR Jbeta segments was used. Amplification of the CDR3 region of rearranged TCR beta genes was performed with a multiplex PCR assay on genomic DNA. On the Illumina HiSeq System, the amplified TCR beta libraries were sequenced as 87-base-pair reads. The authors' analysis ran thus. A later analysis tallied roughly 76 million unique TCR beta chains across the 666 repertoires, and about 12 million of those chains were shared by two or more donors. Raw reads were error-corrected and collapsed into unique sequences with a nearest-neighbor algorithm that merged closely related sequences to remove PCR and sequencing errors. To assign V, D and J gene segments, CDR3 sequences were aligned to IMGT reference sequences. For a sequence to be retained, at least a six-nucleotide match to both a V gene segment and a J gene segment was required. A rearrangement counted as productive if the CDR3 had no stop codons and remained in frame with V and J, and every other rearrangement counted as non-productive. Following IMGT convention, CDR3 was defined as the stretch from the second conserved V-encoded cysteine up to the conserved J-encoded phenylalanine. The earlier analysis of fewer than 700 of the donors excluded sequences that lacked an unambiguous match to a single V gene segment. An earlier analysis of 550 to 650 of the donors classified V segments as functional when productive rearrangements were above 56.7% and as segregating when the standard deviation between donors was above 5%. To diagnose cytomegalovirus status from the catalog of TCR beta chain sequences, a statistical classification framework was built. V and J gene assignment, in a later analysis, came from comparing TCR nucleotide sequences with IMGT/GENE-DB human TR gene sequences. The TCRdist pipeline was used in a later analysis to assign CDR3 sequences and most-parsimonious VDJ recombination scenarios. In a later analysis, every TCR beta chain was defined by the combination of its CDR3 amino acid sequence and its V-gene family, and reads without a unique V-gene family were dropped. As a way to deal with suspected cross-contamination and a sequencing artifact, a later analysis dropped 450 to 700 nucleotide sequences that were highly shared and had low generation probability. A later analysis calculated a clonal expansion index for each public chain from normalized within-repertoire ranks of inferred template counts. In a later analysis, generation probabilities were computed with a VDJ recombination model fitted to out-of-frame rearrangements, and the resulting probabilities were checked against IGoR. In a later analysis, TCR-TCR, TCR-HLA and TCR-CMV co-occurrence was scored with hypergeometric tests, and a repertoire-size bias correction was applied to TCR pairs. False discovery rates were estimated in a later analysis by permuting HLA or CMV assignments 20 times. In a later analysis, co-occurring TCRs were grouped using DBSCAN, and TCRdist sequence similarity was added for clustering within HLA-allele-positive subsets. Repertoires with fewer than 30,000 or more than 120,000 public chains, plus five repertoires with anomalous nucleotide sharing, were excluded from co-occurrence clustering. The immuneACCESS repertoire file appears here via TCRdb, limited to in-frame rearrangements. These files lack a portion of the clones; in checked studies, under half of the deficit traces to unresolved V genes, and the cause of the others is not known. The V and J calls and clone size were taken over from that table, and D and trimming were inferred from the DNA. A total of 150,000 to 200,000 clones appear in this sample, more than 75% of them only once. The top ten hold around 3.7% of the sample.

The data are from a study of cytomegalovirus exposure and HLA in healthy donors listed by TCRdb under 2017. Concerning the study at large: An earlier analysis of approximately 590 of the donors reported more than 250 Gb of sequence data and some 120 million unique TCR beta sequences from around 200 million T cells. A later analysis re-analyzed previously published TCR beta repertoires from 650 to 800 donors and added high-resolution HLA genotyping to study TCR occurrence patterns. Among roughly 400 genotyped donors of the cohort, an average of around 250,000 unique TCR beta nucleotide sequences was sequenced per donor, of which roughly 17% were non-productive. Donor age, sex, ethnicity and CMV serostatus were compiled alongside the repertoire data. To decide whether each TCR beta V gene segment behaved as functional or pseudogenic, an earlier analysis of some 600 of the donors relied on high-throughput TCR beta sequencing. Roughly 5 DR-DQ haplotypes were treated as single units for association and clustering because of strong linkage in the cohort. The study aimed to test whether cataloging public T cell receptors could reveal signatures of past pathogen exposure. The number of donors typed differed by locus, with about 620-630 for A, B, C, DRB1 and DQB1, around 500 for DQA1, over 600 for DPA1, and around 430 for DPB1. A later genetic analysis used genome-wide SNP genotypes for about 55% of the 666 donors, treating that subset as a discovery cohort. Along with the roughly 700-subject first cohort, a separate validation cohort of around 110 different subjects was used. The T cell repertoires of around 670 subjects were profiled by immunosequencing and related to cytomegalovirus serostatus. Rather than using new phenotypic data, the later analysis identified candidate immune exposures from TCR beta sequences and from how often those sequences occurred across donors. Class I and class II HLA loci were covered by the typing at four-digit resolution. Among the roughly 400 genotyped donors, roughly 80% belonged to the genetic ancestry cluster associated with self-reported Caucasian donors. An early release that covered about 600 HLA-typed donors contained 250 to 350 gigabases of sequencing data and tens of millions of unique TCR sequences. All discovery cohort repertoires had been generated on a single sequencing platform. To predict cytomegalovirus infection status, the study combined high-throughput TCR immunosequencing, statistical association of individual TCRs with disease status, and machine learning.

Here is what the overall study found, with its caveats: A later analysis found that TCR association rates varied across HLA loci, with DRB1 alleles showing the most associated TCRs and HLA-C alleles the fewest. The 87-base-pair reads could not distinguish some IMGT-functional V segments, including TRBV6-2 and TRBV6-3, so those segments were excluded. In a later analysis, several top co-occurrence clusters were reported to appear linked to parvovirus B19, influenza, CMV and Epstein-Barr virus. The earlier analysis of about 600 of the donors excluded fewer than 20 rarely observed V segments, including chromosome 9 orphons, because counts were too low. A further reported finding was that TCR beta sequences accurately predicted the HLA-A and HLA-B alleles for most subjects in the first cohort. Compared with equally common non-associated chains, HLA-associated TCR beta chains in a later analysis were more clonally expanded and had lower generation probabilities. In this cohort, only TCR beta chains were sequenced, and detectable features were limited by the absence of alpha or paired-chain data. Specific HLA alleles were associated with 15,000 to 20,000 TCR beta sequences at a false discovery rate of 0.05 in a later analysis. In a later analysis, most CMV-associated TCR beta chains were found to appear HLA-restricted, with HLA associations seemingly driven largely by CMV exposure. Three of the identified cytomegalovirus-associated TCR beta chains were confirmed in vitro to be specific for cytomegalovirus antigens. CMV serostatus was the only immune exposure information available for the cohort. In a later genetic analysis, a missense DCLRE1C variant was associated with V-gene and J-gene trimming of TCR beta chains, and the association was replicated in an independent cohort. It was suggested by the authors that the approach could potentially be generalized to other disease states and immunological phenotypes. Linkage disequilibrium might explain the correlated functional status among segregating V segments, but an unknown experimental factor could not be ruled out. Presence/absence analyses assumed roughly uniform sequencing depth across donors, an assumption that may not hold. The study listed 170 or so TCR beta chains as associated with cytomegalovirus. When HLA alleles, especially DR and DQ, strongly co-occurred, attributing TCR associations to individual alleles was difficult. While some public TCRs were present in many individuals, most TCR sequences turned up only very rarely across donors. Compared with the approximately 670-donor mean, donors in an Asian-associated ancestry cluster had fewer N-insertions in productive TCRs, according to a later genetic analysis. A cluster of highly shared sequence variants was judged likely to represent a technical artifact of the sequencing pipeline. In both the original and validation cohorts, the classifier was reported to diagnose cytomegalovirus status with high specificity and sensitivity. In an earlier analysis of approximately 600 of the donors, most TCR beta V segments were observed in productive rearrangements about 87% or about 30% of the time, broadly matching IMGT annotations. Because some donors lacked HLA typing at each locus, the association tests relied only on the typed subset.

The cohort comprised some 700 healthy bone marrow donors. All cohort members were sampled while nominally healthy, although unrecorded immune exposures were likely present. The donor was CMV seropositive and was included in the group of approximately 300 seropositive cohort members. A peripheral blood sample was collected from each donor, and TCR beta sequencing was performed on peripheral blood mononuclear cells. Genomic DNA was extracted from the blood cell samples with the Qiagen DNeasy Blood Extraction Kit. There are 15 amino acids in the CDR3, from cysteine to phenylalanine inclusive. Left in the record is the CDR3 DNA by itself, 45 bases read in frame from the first base. Compared with germline, V lacks 7 bases and J lacks 4 bases; bases without a gene match: 12. CDR1 and CDR2, looked up from the germline V gene (reference sequence), are LNHDA and SQIVND.

Here the chain combines TRBV19 and TRBJ2-5, and 7 bases in between align with TRBD1. Sequencing used PBMCs. The TCR originated in a man in his forties in good health and CMV-seropositive. The CDR3 region reads CASTVQGRRGETQYF. The DNA sequence reads TGTGCCAGTACCGTACAGGGGCGGCGTGGAGAGACCCAGTACTTC.